This T cell receptor beta chain was captured by sequencing in a study of beta chain features in type 1 diabetes (dated 2018 in TCRdb). For the study in its entirety: No differences in mean age, gender distribution, total cell number or subset yield were found between patients and healthy donors. A total of roughly 100 million sorted cells were examined across all samples, and the number of cells per subset was strongly correlated with RNA yield. Regulatory and stem cell-like memory subsets were isolated from only 8 patients and roughly 8 healthy donors, whereas naive and central memory subsets came from all 30 or so donors. The study compared the TCRB repertoires of sorted circulating CD4+ T cell subsets in recently diagnosed type 1 diabetes patients with those in matched healthy donors. What the research found in general, with its limitations: Patients with type 1 diabetes made fewer insertions and deleted more nucleotides at VDJ recombination sites, implying thymic rearrangement abnormalities. PCR might favor shorter templates, but patient and control samples were amplified and corrected together, so any skew would affect both groups equally. HLA sub-analyses involved small numbers of individuals, so any influence of HLA type on TCRB rearrangement remained unresolved. A moderate but significant shortening of TCRB CDR3 length was observed in type 1 diabetes patients in all four CD4+ subsets. Because cDNA rather than genomic DNA was sequenced, highly expressing activated cells could have been over-represented, although no difference in activation and CD3 levels was found between groups. Naive, central memory and regulatory TCRB repertoires appeared more similar among patients than among healthy donors.

This clone was seen a few times. No antigen is known for it. No much larger clonotype is one base removed from it; base qualities were not supplied. Each donor gave one peripheral blood draw, roughly 120 mL on average, collected into heparinised tubes. Naive, central memory, regulatory and stem cell-like memory CD4+ T cells were sorted on a BD FACSAria II using a panel including CD45RO, CCR7, CD25, CD127, CD95 and CD27. A purity above 98% was achieved for all sorted populations. PBMCs were separated immediately by Lymphoprep density gradient centrifugation and were stained directly, without being cultured. To minimize batch effects, samples were stained and sorted in pairs, one healthy donor with one patient per experiment. The entire amount of isolated RNA was reverse transcribed using the High Capacity cDNA Reverse Transcription Kit, so the sequenced TCRB transcripts were expressed ones. Naive, central memory and regulatory T cell samples underwent deep immunoSEQ sequencing, averaging roughly 3.4 million total reads per sample. After sorted cells were lysed in RLT buffer, RNA was extracted with DNase-treated RNeasy Micro or Mini kits, with the choice depending on cell number. To prevent cross-contamination, every cell subset was processed on its own, while patient and healthy donor samples were processed together. TCRB sequences were amplified from cDNA with the immunoSEQ multiplex PCR, producing 87-bp fragments spanning the CDR3 region. The amplicons were sequenced using the Illumina HiSeq platform. As for the original processing: Synthetic template baselines were used to correct PCR bias computationally, reads within Hamming distance 2 were collapsed together, and singletons that could not be merged were discarded. Reads were aligned against IMGT to assign V, D and J genes, CDR3 length and insertions or deletions at six rearrangement sites. Clonotype counts were normalized to sorted cell number within each subset before computing true diversity and Gini coefficients with the tcR R package. The overlap coefficient, calculated on TCRB nucleotide sequences, was used to quantify repertoire sharing. TCRdb obtained this table from immuneACCESS and retained in-frame rearrangements with V and J assigned. These tables miss some clones; where compared with another copy, unresolved V genes account for less than half of the shortfall, and the remainder is unexplained. That table furnishes V, J and clone size, whereas the DNA furnished D and trimming. This sample comprises under 200,000 clones, about 8.3% of them detected only once. The ten largest clones take up more than 0.5% of the sample.

From a lookup of the germline V gene, CDR1 and CDR2 are SGHTA and FQGNSA. V loses 1 base of germline sequence and J loses 6 bases, and the interval between the two ends is 17 bases. The CDR3 runs 16 residues from the cysteine to the phenylalanine. This entry keeps only the CDR3 DNA: 48 bases, framed from base 1. The sequence links TRBV7-2 to TRBJ2-3; tentative D gene TRBD2, with 5 bases matching. The material sequenced was central memory CD4+ T cells from blood. This receptor was taken from a woman in her late teens or twenties with type 1 diabetes. The DNA sequence is given as TGTGCCAGCAGCTTAGAACCAGCGGTGCTCGCGGATACGCAGTATTTT. Its product reads: CASSLEPAVLADTQYF.